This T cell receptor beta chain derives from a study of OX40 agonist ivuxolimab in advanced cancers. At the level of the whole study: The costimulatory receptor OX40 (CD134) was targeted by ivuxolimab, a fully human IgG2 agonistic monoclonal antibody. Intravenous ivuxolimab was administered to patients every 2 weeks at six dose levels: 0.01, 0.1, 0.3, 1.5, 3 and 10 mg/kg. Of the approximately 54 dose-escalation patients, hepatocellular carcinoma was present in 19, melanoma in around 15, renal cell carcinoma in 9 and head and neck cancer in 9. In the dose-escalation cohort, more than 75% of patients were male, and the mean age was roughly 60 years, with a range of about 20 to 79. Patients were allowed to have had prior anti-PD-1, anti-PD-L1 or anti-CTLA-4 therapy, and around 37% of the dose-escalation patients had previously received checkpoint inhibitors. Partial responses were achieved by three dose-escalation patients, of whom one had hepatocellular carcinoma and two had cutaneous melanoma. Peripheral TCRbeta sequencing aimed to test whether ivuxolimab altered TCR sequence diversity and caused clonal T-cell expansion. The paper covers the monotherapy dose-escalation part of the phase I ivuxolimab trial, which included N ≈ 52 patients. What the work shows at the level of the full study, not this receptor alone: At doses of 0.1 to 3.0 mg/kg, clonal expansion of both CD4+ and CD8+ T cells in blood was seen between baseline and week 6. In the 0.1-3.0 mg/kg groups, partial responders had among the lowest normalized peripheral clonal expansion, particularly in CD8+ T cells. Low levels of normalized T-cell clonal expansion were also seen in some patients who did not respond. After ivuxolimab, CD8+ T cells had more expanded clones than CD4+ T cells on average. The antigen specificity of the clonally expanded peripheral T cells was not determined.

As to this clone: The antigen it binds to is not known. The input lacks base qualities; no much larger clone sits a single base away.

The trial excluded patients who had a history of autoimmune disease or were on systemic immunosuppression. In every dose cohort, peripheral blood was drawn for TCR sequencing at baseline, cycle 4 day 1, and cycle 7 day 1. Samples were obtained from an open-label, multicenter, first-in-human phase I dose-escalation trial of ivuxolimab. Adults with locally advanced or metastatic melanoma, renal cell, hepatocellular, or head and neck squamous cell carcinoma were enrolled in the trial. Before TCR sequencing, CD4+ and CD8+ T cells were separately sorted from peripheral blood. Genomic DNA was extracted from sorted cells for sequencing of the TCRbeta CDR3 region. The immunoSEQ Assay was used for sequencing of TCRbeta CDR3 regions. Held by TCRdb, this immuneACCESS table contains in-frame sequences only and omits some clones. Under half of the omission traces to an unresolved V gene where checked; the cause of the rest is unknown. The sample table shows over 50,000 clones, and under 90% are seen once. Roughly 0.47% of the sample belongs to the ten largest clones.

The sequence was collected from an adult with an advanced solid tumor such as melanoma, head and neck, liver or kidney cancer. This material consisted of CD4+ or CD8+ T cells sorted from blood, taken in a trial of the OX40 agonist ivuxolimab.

The DNA is as follows: TGTGCCTGGAAGATCCCGGGACAAGAGGCGGGTATGCCCCAGCATTTT. Translated, this gives CAWKIPGQEAGMPQHF. This chain is built from TRBV30 and TRBJ1-5; TRBD1 might be the D gene, on 6 matching bases. The CDR3 starts with the cysteine, ends with the phenylalanine, and has 16 residues. Kept here is only the CDR3 DNA, which spans 48 bases and is read in frame from base 1. CDR1 is given as GTSNPN and CDR2 as SVGIG, both from the germline V gene (reference sequence). Between the V and J ends, shortened by 4 bases and 9 bases respectively, the junction contains 25 bases.